This T cell receptor (beta chain) was profiled in a study of OX40 agonist ivuxolimab in advanced cancers. Turning to the overall study: Ivuxolimab was a fully human IgG2 agonistic monoclonal antibody targeting the costimulatory receptor OX40 (CD134). Intravenous ivuxolimab was administered to patients every 2 weeks at six dose levels: 0.01, 0.1, 0.3, 1.5, 3 and 10 mg/kg. Among the approximately 54 dose-escalation patients, roughly 20 had hepatocellular carcinoma, 15 melanoma, 9 renal cell carcinoma and 9 head and neck cancer. A male proportion of 70% to 90% and a mean age of approximately 62 years, ranging from about 20 to 80, were recorded for the dose-escalation cohort. Patients were allowed to have had prior anti-PD-1, anti-PD-L1 or anti-CTLA-4 therapy, and roughly two fifths of the dose-escalation patients had been treated with checkpoint inhibitors. Partial responses were achieved by three dose-escalation patients, of whom one had hepatocellular carcinoma and two had cutaneous melanoma. The purpose of peripheral TCRbeta sequencing was to test whether ivuxolimab changed TCR sequence diversity and led to clonal T-cell expansion. The paper describes the monotherapy dose-escalation part (N of about 52 patients) of the phase I trial of ivuxolimab.

The trial excluded patients who had a history of autoimmune disease or were on systemic immunosuppression. Peripheral blood for TCR sequencing was drawn from every dose cohort at baseline, at cycle 4 day 1 and at cycle 7 day 1. Samples were obtained from an open-label, multicenter, first-in-human phase I dose-escalation trial of ivuxolimab. Adults with locally advanced or metastatic melanoma, renal cell, hepatocellular, or head and neck squamous cell carcinoma were enrolled in the trial. Before TCR sequencing, CD4+ T cells and CD8+ T cells were sorted from peripheral blood as separate populations. Overall study outcomes, separate from this receptor: In the 0.1-3.0 mg/kg groups, partial responders had among the lowest normalized peripheral clonal expansion, particularly in CD8+ T cells. After ivuxolimab, more expanded clones were found on average in CD8+ T cells than in CD4+ T cells. Clonal expansion of both CD4+ and CD8+ blood T cells was observed from baseline to week 6 at doses 0.1 to 3.0 mg/kg. Low levels of normalized T-cell clonal expansion were also shown by some nonresponding patients. Antigen specificity was not determined for the clonally expanded peripheral T cells.

To sequence the TCRbeta CDR3 region, genomic DNA was isolated from the sorted cells. The immunoSEQ Assay was used to sequence the TCRbeta CDR3 regions. The table comes from immuneACCESS by way of TCRdb, which keeps in-frame sequences with V and J called. Part of the clones is missing from these tables; in studies checked, under half for an unresolved V gene and the rest for unknown reasons. Counted in this sample were around 56,000 clones; roughly 87% of them appeared once. The ten biggest clones cover more than 9.5% of the sample. Worth noting for this clone: Its antigen is currently not known. The sample holds no much larger clone one base away, and base qualities are not on file.

From a lookup of the germline V gene, CDR1 and CDR2 are MNHEY and SVGAGI. Deletion took 5 bases off V and 7 bases off J, with a span of 15 bases between the germline ends. Including cysteine and phenylalanine, the CDR3 has 14 amino acids. Only CDR3 DNA remains: 42 bases, in frame from the first base. Sequencing used CD4+ or CD8+ T cells sorted from blood, obtained in a trial of the OX40 agonist ivuxolimab. This TCR came from an adult with an advanced solid tumor such as melanoma, head and neck, liver or kidney cancer. This receptor chain uses TRBV6-5 and TRBJ2-1, with a tentative D gene TRBD1 over 5 matching bases. The encoded CDR3 is CASSQDTEVNEQFF. The nucleotide sequence reads TGTGCCAGCAGTCAGGACACGGAAGTAAATGAGCAGTTCTTC.